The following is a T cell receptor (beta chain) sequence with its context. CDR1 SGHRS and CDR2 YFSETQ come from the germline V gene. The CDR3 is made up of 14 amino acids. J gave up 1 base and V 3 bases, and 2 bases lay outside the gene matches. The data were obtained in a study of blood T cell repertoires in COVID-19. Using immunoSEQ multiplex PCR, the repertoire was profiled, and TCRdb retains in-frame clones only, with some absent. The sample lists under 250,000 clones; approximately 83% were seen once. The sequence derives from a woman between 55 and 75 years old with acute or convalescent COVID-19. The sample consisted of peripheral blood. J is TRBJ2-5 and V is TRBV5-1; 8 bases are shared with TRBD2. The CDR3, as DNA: TGCGCCAGCAGCTACGGGAGGGTCCAAGAGACCCAGTACTTC. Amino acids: CASSYGRVQETQYF.